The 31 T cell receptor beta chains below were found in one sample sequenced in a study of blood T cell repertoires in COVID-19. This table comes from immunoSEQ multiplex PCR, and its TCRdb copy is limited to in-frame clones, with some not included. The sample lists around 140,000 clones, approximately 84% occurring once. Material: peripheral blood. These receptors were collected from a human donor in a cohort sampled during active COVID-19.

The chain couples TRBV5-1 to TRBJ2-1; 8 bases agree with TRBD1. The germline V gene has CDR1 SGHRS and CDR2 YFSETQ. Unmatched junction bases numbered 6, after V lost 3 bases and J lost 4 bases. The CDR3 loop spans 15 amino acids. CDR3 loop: CASSSRDRTYNEQFF. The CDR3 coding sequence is TGCGCCAGCAGCTCCCGGGACAGGACTTACAATGAGCAGTTCTTC.

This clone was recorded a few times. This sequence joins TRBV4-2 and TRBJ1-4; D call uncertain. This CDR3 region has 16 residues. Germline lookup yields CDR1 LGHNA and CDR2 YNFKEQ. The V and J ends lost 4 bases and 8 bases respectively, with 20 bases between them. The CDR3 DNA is TGTGCCAGCAGCCCCCGTAGAAGCGCTCTAAGGGAAAAACTGTTTTTT. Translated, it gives CASSPRRSALREKLFF.

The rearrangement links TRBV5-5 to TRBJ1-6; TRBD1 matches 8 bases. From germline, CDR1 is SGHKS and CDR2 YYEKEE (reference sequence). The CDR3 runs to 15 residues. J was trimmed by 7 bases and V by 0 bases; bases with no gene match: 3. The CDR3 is CASSLGQGTNSPLHF. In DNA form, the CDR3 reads TGTGCCAGCAGCTTGGGACAGGGGACGAATTCACCCCTCCACTTT.

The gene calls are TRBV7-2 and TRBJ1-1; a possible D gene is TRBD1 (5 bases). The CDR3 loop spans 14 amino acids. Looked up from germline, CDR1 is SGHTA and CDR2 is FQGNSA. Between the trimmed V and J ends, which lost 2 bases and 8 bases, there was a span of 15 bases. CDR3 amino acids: CASSLRQGEREAFF. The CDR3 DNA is TGTGCCAGCAGCTTAAGGCAGGGCGAACGAGAAGCTTTCTTT.

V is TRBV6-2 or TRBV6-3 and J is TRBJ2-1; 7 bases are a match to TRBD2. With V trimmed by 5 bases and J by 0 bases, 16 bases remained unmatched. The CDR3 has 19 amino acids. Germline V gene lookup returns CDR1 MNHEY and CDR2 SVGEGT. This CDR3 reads CASSQRAGWRAGSYNEQFF. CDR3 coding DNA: TGTGCCAGCAGTCAACGAGCGGGGTGGCGGGCCGGCTCCTACAATGAGCAGTTCTTC.

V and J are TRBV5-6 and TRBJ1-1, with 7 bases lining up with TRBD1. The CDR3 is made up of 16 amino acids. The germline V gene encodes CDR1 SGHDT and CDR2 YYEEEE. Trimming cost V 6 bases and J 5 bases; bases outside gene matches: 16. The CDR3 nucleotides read TGTGCCAGCATGGAGACAGGGCGTATGTGGGTTACTGAAGCTTTCTTT. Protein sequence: CASMETGRMWVTEAFF.

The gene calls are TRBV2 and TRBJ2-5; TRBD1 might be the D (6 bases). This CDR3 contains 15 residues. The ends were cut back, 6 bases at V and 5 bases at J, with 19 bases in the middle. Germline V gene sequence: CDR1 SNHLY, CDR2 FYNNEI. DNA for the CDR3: TGTGCCAGCAGGCCCCGACGTTCTCAGGGGGAGACCCAGTACTTC. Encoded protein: CASRPRRSQGETQYF.

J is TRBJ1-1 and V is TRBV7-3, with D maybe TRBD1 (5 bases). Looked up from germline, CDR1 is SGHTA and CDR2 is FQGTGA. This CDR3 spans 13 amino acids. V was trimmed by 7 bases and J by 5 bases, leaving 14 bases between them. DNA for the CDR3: TGTGCCAGCACCCAAACTCAGGGAACTGAAGCTTTCTTT. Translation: CASTQTQGTEAFF.

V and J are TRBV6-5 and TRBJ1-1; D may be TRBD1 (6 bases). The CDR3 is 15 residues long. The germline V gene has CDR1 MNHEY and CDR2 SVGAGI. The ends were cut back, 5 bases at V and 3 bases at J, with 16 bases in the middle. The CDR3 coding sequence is TGTGCCAGCAGTCGCGGGGGGGGCTACGACACTGAAGCTTTCTTT. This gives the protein CASSRGGGYDTEAFF.

The CDR3 DNA reads TGTGCCAGCAGCCCCCCCGCAGGGCGAGAGACTGAAGCTTTCTTT. Translated: CASSPPAGRETEAFF. The chain is built from TRBV5-4 and TRBJ1-1, with a possible D match to TRBD1 (5 bases). The germline gives CDR1 SGHNT, CDR2 YYREEE (reference sequence). CDR3 length: 15 amino acids. V gave up 4 bases and J gave up 5 bases, with 18 bases separating them.

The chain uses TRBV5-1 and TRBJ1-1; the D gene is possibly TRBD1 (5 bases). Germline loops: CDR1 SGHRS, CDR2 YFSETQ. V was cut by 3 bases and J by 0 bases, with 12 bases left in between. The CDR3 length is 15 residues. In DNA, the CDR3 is TGCGCCAGCAGCTCCAGGAGGGACCTGAACACTGAAGCTTTCTTT. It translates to CASSSRRDLNTEAFF.

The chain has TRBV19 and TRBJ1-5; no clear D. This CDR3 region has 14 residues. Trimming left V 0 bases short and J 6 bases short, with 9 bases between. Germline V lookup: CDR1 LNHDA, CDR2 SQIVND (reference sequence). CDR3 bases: TGTGCCAGTAGTATAGATCGGGTGCCTCAGCCCCAGCATTTT. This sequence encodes CASSIDRVPQPQHF.

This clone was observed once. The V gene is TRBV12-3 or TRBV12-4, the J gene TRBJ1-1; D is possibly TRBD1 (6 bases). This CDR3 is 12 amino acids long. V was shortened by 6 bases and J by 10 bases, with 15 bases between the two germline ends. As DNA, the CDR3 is TGTGCCAGCAGCCCGTCTCGGGGGGCAGCTTTCTTT. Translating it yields CASSPSRGAAFF.

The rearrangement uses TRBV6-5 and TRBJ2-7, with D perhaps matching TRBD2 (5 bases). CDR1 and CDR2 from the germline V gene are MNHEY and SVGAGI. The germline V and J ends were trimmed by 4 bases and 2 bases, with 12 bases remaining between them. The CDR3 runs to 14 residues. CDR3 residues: CASSSRGLPYEQYV. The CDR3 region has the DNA TGTGCCAGCAGTTCTCGCGGGTTGCCCTACGAGCAGTACGTC.

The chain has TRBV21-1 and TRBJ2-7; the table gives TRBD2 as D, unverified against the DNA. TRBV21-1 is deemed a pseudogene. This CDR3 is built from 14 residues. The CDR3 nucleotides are TGTGCCAGCAGCGAAAACTGCCCCCACTACGAGCAGTACGTC. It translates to CASSENCPHYEQYV.

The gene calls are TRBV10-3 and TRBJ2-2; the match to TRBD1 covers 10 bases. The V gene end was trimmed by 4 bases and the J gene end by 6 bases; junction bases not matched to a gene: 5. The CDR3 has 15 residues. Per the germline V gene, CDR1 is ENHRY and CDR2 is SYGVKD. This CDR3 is CAISARDRGAGELFF. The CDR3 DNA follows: TGTGCCATCAGTGCTAGGGACAGGGGAGCCGGGGAGCTGTTTTTT.

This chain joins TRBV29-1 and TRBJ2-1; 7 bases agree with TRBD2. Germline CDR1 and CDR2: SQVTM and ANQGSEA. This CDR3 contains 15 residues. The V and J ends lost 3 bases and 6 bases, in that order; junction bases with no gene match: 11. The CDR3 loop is CSVDSVASGGNEQFF. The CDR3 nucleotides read TGCAGCGTTGATTCAGTAGCTTCGGGGGGCAATGAGCAGTTCTTC.

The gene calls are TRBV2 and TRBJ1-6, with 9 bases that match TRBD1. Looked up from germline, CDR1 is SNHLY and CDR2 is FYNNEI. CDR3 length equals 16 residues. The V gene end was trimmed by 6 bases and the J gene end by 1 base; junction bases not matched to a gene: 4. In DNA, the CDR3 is TGTGCCAGCAGACGGACAGGGGATTCCTATAATTCACCCCTCCACTTT. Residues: CASRRTGDSYNSPLHF.

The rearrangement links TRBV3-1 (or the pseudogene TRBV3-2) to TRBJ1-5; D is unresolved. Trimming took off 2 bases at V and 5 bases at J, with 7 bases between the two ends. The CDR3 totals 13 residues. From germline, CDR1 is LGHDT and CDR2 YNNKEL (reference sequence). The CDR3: CASSQRRDQPQHF. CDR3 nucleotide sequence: TGTGCCAGCAGCCAACGCCGGGATCAGCCCCAGCATTTT.

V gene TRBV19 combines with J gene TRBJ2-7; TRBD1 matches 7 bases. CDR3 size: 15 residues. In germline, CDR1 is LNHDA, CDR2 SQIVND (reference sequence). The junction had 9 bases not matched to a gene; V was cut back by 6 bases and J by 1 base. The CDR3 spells CASRDRDRASYEQYF. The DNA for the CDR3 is TGTGCCAGTAGGGACCGGGACAGAGCTTCCTACGAGCAGTACTTC.

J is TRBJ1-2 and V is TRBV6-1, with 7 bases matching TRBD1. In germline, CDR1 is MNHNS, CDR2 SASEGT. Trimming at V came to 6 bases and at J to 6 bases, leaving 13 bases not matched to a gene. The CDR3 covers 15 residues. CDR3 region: CASSLRRARGNGYTF. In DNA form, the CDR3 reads TGTGCCAGCAGCCTACGGAGGGCCAGGGGGAATGGCTACACCTTC.

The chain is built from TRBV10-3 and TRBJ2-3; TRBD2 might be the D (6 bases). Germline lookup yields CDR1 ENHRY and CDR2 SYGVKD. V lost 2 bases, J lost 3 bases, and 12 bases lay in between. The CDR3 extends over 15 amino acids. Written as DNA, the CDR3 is TGTGCCATCAGTGAGCGGGATGGACTAACAGATACGCAGTATTTT. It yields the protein CAISERDGLTDTQYF.

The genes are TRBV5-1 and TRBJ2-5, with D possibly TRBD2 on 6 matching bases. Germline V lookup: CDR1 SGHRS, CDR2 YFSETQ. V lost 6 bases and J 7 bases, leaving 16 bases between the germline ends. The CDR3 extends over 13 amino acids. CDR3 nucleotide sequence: TGCGCCAGCACCTCCCCGACCGGGGGGACCCAGTACTTC. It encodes CASTSPTGGTQYF.

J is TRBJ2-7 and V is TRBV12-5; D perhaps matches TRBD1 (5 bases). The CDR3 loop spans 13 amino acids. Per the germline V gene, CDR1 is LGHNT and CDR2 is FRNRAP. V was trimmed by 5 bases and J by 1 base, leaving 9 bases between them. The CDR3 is CASGKDISYEQYF. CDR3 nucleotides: TGTGCTAGTGGTAAGGACATTTCCTACGAGCAGTACTTC.

The CDR3 DNA follows: TGTGCCAGCAGCCACTCATGGGGAGAGAGAGCCAAAAACATTCAGTACTTC. Translation gives CASSHSWGERAKNIQYF. This chain uses TRBV11-3 with TRBJ2-4; perhaps TRBD2 as D (5 bases). Trimming stripped 5 bases from V and 0 bases from J, with 17 bases between. Germline CDR1 is SGHNT and CDR2 is YENEEA. The length of the CDR3 is 17 residues.

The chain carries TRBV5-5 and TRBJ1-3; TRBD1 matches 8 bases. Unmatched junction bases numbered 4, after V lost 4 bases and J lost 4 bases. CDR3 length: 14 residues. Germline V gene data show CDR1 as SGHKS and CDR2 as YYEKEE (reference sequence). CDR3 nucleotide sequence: TGTGCCAGCAGCCGGGACAGGTTCGGAAACACCATATATTTT. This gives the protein CASSRDRFGNTIYF.

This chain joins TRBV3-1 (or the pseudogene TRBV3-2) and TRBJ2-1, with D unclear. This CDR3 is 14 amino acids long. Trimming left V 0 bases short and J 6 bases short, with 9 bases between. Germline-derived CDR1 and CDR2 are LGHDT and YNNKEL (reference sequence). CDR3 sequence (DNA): TGTGCCAGCAGCCAAGATCCCAGTTCCAATGAGCAGTTCTTC. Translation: CASSQDPSSNEQFF.

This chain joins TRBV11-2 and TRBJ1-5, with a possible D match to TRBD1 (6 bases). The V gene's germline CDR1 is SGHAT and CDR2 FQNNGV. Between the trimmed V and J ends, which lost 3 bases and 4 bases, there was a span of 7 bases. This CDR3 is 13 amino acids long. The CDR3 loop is CASSFTGNQPQHF. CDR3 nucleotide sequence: TGTGCCAGCAGCTTTACAGGGAATCAGCCCCAGCATTTT.

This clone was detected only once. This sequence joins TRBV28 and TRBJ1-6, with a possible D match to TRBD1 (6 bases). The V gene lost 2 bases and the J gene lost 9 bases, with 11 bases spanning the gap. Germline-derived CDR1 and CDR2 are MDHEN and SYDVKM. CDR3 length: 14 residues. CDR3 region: CASSLRAQGSPLHF. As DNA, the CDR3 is TGTGCCAGCAGTTTACGGGCACAGGGTTCACCCCTCCACTTT.

The CDR3 region has the DNA TGTGCCAGCAGTGGGGGGGGCTACGAGCAGTACTTC. Encoded protein: CASSGGGYEQYF. V and J are TRBV5-4 and TRBJ2-7, with 7 bases aligning to TRBD2. The CDR3 has 12 amino acids. From germline, CDR1 is SGHNT and CDR2 YYREEE (reference sequence). V lost 5 bases to trimming and J lost 3 bases; unmatched junction nucleotides: 2.

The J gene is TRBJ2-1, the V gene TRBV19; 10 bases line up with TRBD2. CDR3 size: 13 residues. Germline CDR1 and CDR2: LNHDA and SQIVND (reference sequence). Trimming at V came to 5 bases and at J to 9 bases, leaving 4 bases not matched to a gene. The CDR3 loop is CASSLLAGFEQFF. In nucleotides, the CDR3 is TGTGCCAGTAGTTTACTAGCGGGATTTGAGCAGTTCTTC.